This T cell receptor beta chain was documented in a study of blood T cell repertoires in COVID-19. Per the original data handling: Researchers report that nucleated cell counts were estimated from reference gene primer amplification. Profiled with immunoSEQ multiplex PCR; TCRdb holds only in-frame clones, not every one. V and J calls and clone size follow that table, whereas D and trimming were derived from the DNA. The sample records fewer than 350,000 clones, roughly 85% being singletons. The study recruited people aged 18 to 89 years across some 23 US areas. The material sequenced was PBMCs or T cells enriched from blood (not recorded which). The clonotype was recovered from a woman aged 25 to 45 who had been exposed to COVID-19.

The CDR3 DNA reads as TGTGCCACCAGTGATTGGACCTTGACAGGGAGAGGTCCCTACGAGCAGTACTTC. This translates into CATSDWTLTGRGPYEQYF. The chain has TRBV24-1 and TRBJ2-7; 7 nucleotides match TRBD1. Trimming at V came to 2 bases and at J to 2 bases, leaving 14 bases not matched to a gene. The CDR3 extends over 18 amino acids. The germline gives CDR1 KGHDR, CDR2 SFDVKD.